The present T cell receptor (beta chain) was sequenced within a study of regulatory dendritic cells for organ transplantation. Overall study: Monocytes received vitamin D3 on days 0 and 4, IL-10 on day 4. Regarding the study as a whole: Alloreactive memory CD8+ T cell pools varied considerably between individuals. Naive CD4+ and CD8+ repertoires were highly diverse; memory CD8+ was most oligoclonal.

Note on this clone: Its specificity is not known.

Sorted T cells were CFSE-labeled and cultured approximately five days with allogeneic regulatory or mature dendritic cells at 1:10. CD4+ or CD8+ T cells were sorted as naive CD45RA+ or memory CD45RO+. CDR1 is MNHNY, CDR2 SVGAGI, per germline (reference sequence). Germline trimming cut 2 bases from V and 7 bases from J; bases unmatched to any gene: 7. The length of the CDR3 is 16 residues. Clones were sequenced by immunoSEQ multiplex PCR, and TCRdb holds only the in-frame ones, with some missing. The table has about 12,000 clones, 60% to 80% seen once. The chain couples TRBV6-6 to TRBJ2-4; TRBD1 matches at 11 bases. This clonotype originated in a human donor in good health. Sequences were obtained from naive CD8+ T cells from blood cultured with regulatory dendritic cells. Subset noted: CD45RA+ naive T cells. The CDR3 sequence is CASSYPGTGGGNIQYF. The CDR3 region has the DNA TGTGCCAGCAGTTACCCCGGGACAGGGGGAGGGAACATTCAGTACTTC.